This passage covers 20 T cell receptor beta chains from one sample sequenced in a study of long-term antiretroviral therapy in people with HIV. The libraries were made with immunoSEQ v3.0 at survey level. The assay was immunoSEQ multiplex PCR, and TCRdb's table has in-frame clones only and misses some. The sample shows 24,000 or so clones, approximately 86% of them seen only once. The sample consisted of unsorted PBMCs, taken 1.9 years after starting antiretroviral therapy. These receptors originate from a woman aged 25 to 45 with HIV.

This rearrangement joins TRBV6-5 to TRBJ1-3; TRBD1 might be the D (5 bases). Germline V gene data show CDR1 as MNHEY and CDR2 as SVGAGI. The CDR3 is 13 residues long. V lost 6 bases and J 4 bases, leaving 10 bases between the germline ends. The CDR3 loop reads CASRGGAGNTIYF. The CDR3 nucleotides are TGTGCCAGCAGGGGCGGGGCAGGAAACACCATATATTTT.

This rearrangement joins TRBV27 to TRBJ1-2; 9 positions match TRBD1. Germline CDR1 reads MNHEY; CDR2 reads SMNVEV (reference sequence). J gave up 6 bases and V 5 bases, and 10 bases lay outside the gene matches. This CDR3 is 15 amino acids long. The CDR3 DNA reads TGTGCCAGCAGTCCCGCCGGGACAGGGAACAATGGCTACACCTTC. It codes for CASSPAGTGNNGYTF.

This CDR3 is CATSRATSGGENEQFF. The CDR3, as DNA: TGTGCCACCAGCAGGGCCACTAGCGGGGGGGAGAATGAGCAGTTCTTC. The chain couples TRBV15 to TRBJ2-1, with 13 bases that match TRBD2. Germline V gives CDR1 LNHNV, CDR2 YYDKDF (reference sequence). J lost 7 bases, V lost 3 bases, and 6 bases had no gene match. The CDR3 spans 16 residues.

The CDR3 bases are TGCAGTCGCGGACAGGGCAATGAGCAGTTCTTC. The encoded protein is CSRGQGNEQFF. The chain uses TRBV20-1 and TRBJ2-1; TRBD1 matches at 8 bases. From germline, CDR1 is DFQATT and CDR2 SNEGSKA (reference sequence). The CDR3 runs 11 residues. V dropped 8 bases and J dropped 6; count of bases not matched to a gene: 3.

In its sample, this clone was seen once. This rearrangement joins TRBV7-6 to TRBJ1-1, with D possibly matching TRBD1 (6 bases). Germline assignment: CDR1 SGHVS and CDR2 FNYEAQ. CDR3 length equals 14 residues. The germline V and J ends were trimmed by 5 bases and 0 bases, with 10 bases remaining between them. The CDR3 DNA follows: TGTGCCAGCAGCCCTGGGACAATGAACACTGAAGCTTTCTTT. This sequence encodes CASSPGTMNTEAFF.

The chain combines TRBV6-1 with TRBJ1-5; tentative D call: TRBD1 (5 bases). Trimming took 6 bases from V and 7 from J, leaving 10 bases between them. The length of the CDR3 is 12 residues. In germline, CDR1 is MNHNS, CDR2 SASEGT. CDR3 nucleotides: TGTGCCAGCAGGGGGGATCAGCAGCCCCAGCATTTT. This gives the protein CASRGDQQPQHF.

V usage is TRBV5-1 and J usage is TRBJ2-5; 7 nucleotides align to TRBD2. After removal of 6 bases from V and 5 bases from J, the junction contained 13 bases not matched to a gene. Germline loops: CDR1 SGHRS, CDR2 YFSETQ. The CDR3 is 15 residues long. Here the CDR3 DNA reads TGCGCCAGCAAATACGACCCGACTAGCCGGGAGACCCAGTACTTC. This gives the protein CASKYDPTSRETQYF.

CDR3 loop: CASSRRGENTEAFF. The CDR3, as DNA: TGTGCCAGCAGCCGTAGGGGGGAGAACACTGAAGCTTTCTTT. V usage is TRBV5-4 and J usage is TRBJ1-1, with a weak D call TRBD1 (6 bases). V lost 4 bases, J lost 1 base, and 11 bases lay in between. Germline assignment: CDR1 SGHNT and CDR2 YYREEE (reference sequence). This CDR3 has 14 residues.

This clone was counted between two and nine times. This chain uses TRBV19 with TRBJ1-1; 8 bases line up with TRBD1. The CDR3 is made up of 14 amino acids. CDR1 and CDR2 (germline): LNHDA, SQIVND (reference sequence). The trim removed 6 bases at V and 2 bases at J, leaving 5 bases unmatched. The CDR3 DNA reads TGTGCCAGTAGCCTACAGGGGGATAACACTGAAGCTTTCTTT. Its translation: CASSLQGDNTEAFF.

This clone turned up a few times. V usage is TRBV14 and J usage is TRBJ1-6, with no clear D. CDR1 is SGHDN and CDR2 is FVKESK in the germline V gene. V was pared by 1 base and J by 9 bases, with 7 bases between. This CDR3 is built from 13 residues. The CDR3 sequence: CASSQGSGSPLHF. The CDR3, as DNA: TGTGCCAGCAGCCAAGGAAGCGGTTCACCCCTCCACTTT.

The gene calls are TRBV7-3 and TRBJ2-5; D unresolved. V lost 1 base and J 5 bases, leaving 8 bases between the germline ends. The CDR3 totals 13 residues. The germline V gene encodes CDR1 SGHTA and CDR2 FQGTGA. CDR3 residues: CASSLSQFETQYF. The CDR3 DNA is TGTGCCAGCAGCTTAAGCCAGTTTGAGACCCAGTACTTC.

This clone was observed once. The CDR3 loop reads CASSTGGSHNEQFF. DNA for the CDR3: TGCGCCAGCAGCACCGGGGGGTCCCACAATGAGCAGTTCTTC. V usage is TRBV5-1 and J usage is TRBJ2-1; TRBD2 aligns across 7 bases. CDR3 length equals 14 residues. The junction had 6 bases not matched to a gene; V was cut back by 4 bases and J by 5 bases. Germline values: CDR1 SGHRS, CDR2 YFSETQ.

The chain links TRBV5-1 to TRBJ1-4, with 9 bases lining up with TRBD1. The CDR3 covers 15 residues. V lost 3 bases and J lost 5; bases outside the gene matches: 5. Germline lookup yields CDR1 SGHRS and CDR2 YFSETQ. This CDR3 is CASSSGGQGNEKLFF. CDR3 DNA: TGCGCCAGCAGCTCGGGGGGACAGGGCAATGAAAAACTGTTTTTT.

V gene TRBV9 combines with J gene TRBJ2-3, with 8 positions matching TRBD2. V shed 7 bases and J 2 bases; nucleotides not matched to a gene: 6. The germline V gene has CDR1 SGDLS and CDR2 YYNGEE. The CDR3 is 14 residues long. The CDR3 DNA reads as TGTGCCAGCCACCGGGGGGGACTCACAGATACGCAGTATTTT. As protein: CASHRGGLTDTQYF. The variable domain in full, completed from reference TRBV9 and TRBJ2-3, reads DSGVTQTPKHLITATGQRVTLRCSPRSGDLSVYWYQQSLDQGLQFLIQYYNGEERAKGNILERFSAQQFPDLHSELNLSSLELGDSALYFCASHRGGLTDTQYFGPGTRLTVL.

This clone showed up just once. This chain connects TRBV5-4 to TRBJ2-3, with D perhaps TRBD2 (5 bases). Germline CDR1 is SGHNT and CDR2 is YYREEE (reference sequence). The CDR3 is 15 residues long. Trimming took 4 bases from V and 0 from J, leaving 12 bases between them. In DNA form, the CDR3 reads TGTGCCAGCAGCACGGGAATCCGAAGCACAGATACGCAGTATTTT. This codes for CASSTGIRSTDTQYF.

This clone came up a few times. The rearrangement uses TRBV19 and TRBJ1-6; D remains unclear. Germline V lookup: CDR1 LNHDA, CDR2 SQIVND (reference sequence). V was pared by 3 bases and J by 8 bases, with 5 bases between. CDR3 size: 12 residues. This chain's CDR3 is CASSIAHSPLHF. The CDR3 DNA sequence: TGTGCCAGTAGTATCGCCCATTCACCCCTCCACTTT.

This CDR3 is CASSKTGLIQPQHF. The CDR3 DNA reads as TGTGCCAGCAGTAAGACAGGGTTGATTCAGCCCCAGCATTTT. V is TRBV6-6 and J is TRBJ1-5; TRBD1 agrees at 7 bases. Unmatched junction bases numbered 7, after V lost 5 bases and J lost 6 bases. This CDR3 is built from 14 residues. CDR1 and CDR2 (germline): MNHNY, SVGAGI (reference sequence).

This rearrangement joins TRBV10-2 to TRBJ2-5; 7 bases are shared with TRBD2. The CDR3 has 17 amino acids. Per germline, CDR1 WSHSY and CDR2 SAAADI. V shed 6 bases and J 2 bases; nucleotides not matched to a gene: 15. The DNA of the CDR3 is TGCGCCAGCAGCATAACTTTGGGAGGGTCGGTACAAGAGACCCAGTACTTC. Encoded protein: CASSITLGGSVQETQYF.

The rearrangement joins TRBV29-1 to TRBJ1-2; no clear D gene. V lost 0 bases and J lost 1, with 12 bases in between. The CDR3 length is 15 residues. Germline assignment: CDR1 SQVTM and CDR2 ANQGSEA. The CDR3 DNA reads TGCAGCGTTGAAGATCTCGTCGGCAGTAACTATGGCTACACCTTC. Translating it yields CSVEDLVGSNYGYTF.

The V and J genes are TRBV30 and TRBJ1-5, with D possibly TRBD1 on 6 matching bases. V dropped 3 bases and J dropped 1 base, with 13 bases sitting between them. The CDR3 spans 15 residues. CDR1 is GTSNPN and CDR2 is SVGIG in the germline V gene (reference sequence). CDR3 nucleotides: TGTGCCTGGAGCCTCGGGGGGACAAGCAATCAGCCCCAGCATTTT. Amino acids: CAWSLGGTSNQPQHF.